This TCR beta chain was sequenced during a study of blood T cell repertoires in COVID-19. Overall study: There were acute and convalescent COVID-19 samples, and they came from the United States, Italy and Spain. Sources were T cells, B-cell-depleted T cells, or PBMCs; the material itself was cDNA or gDNA.

The V and J ends lost 5 bases and 4 bases, in that order; junction bases with no gene match: 5. This CDR3 is 15 amino acids long. From germline, CDR1 is SEHNR and CDR2 FQNEAQ (reference sequence). TCRdb's copy holds only in-frame clones and misses some; the assay was immunoSEQ multiplex PCR. The sample records some 460,000 clones, around 89% being singletons. This receptor was taken from a woman in her thirties with acute or convalescent COVID-19. V is TRBV7-9 and J is TRBJ1-4; 9 bases align to TRBD1. Material: peripheral blood. The CDR3 loop is CASSPRDRDNEKLFF. CDR3 DNA: TGTGCCAGCAGCCCTCGGGACAGGGATAATGAAAAACTGTTTTTT. The complete variable domain, with remaining parts taken from reference TRBV7-9 and TRBJ1-4, reads DTGVSQNPRHKITKRGQNVTFRCDPISEHNRLYWYRQTLGQGPEFLTYFQNEAQLEKSRLLSDRFSAERPKGSFSTLEIQRTEQGDSAMYLCASSPRDRDNEKLFFGSGTQLSVL.